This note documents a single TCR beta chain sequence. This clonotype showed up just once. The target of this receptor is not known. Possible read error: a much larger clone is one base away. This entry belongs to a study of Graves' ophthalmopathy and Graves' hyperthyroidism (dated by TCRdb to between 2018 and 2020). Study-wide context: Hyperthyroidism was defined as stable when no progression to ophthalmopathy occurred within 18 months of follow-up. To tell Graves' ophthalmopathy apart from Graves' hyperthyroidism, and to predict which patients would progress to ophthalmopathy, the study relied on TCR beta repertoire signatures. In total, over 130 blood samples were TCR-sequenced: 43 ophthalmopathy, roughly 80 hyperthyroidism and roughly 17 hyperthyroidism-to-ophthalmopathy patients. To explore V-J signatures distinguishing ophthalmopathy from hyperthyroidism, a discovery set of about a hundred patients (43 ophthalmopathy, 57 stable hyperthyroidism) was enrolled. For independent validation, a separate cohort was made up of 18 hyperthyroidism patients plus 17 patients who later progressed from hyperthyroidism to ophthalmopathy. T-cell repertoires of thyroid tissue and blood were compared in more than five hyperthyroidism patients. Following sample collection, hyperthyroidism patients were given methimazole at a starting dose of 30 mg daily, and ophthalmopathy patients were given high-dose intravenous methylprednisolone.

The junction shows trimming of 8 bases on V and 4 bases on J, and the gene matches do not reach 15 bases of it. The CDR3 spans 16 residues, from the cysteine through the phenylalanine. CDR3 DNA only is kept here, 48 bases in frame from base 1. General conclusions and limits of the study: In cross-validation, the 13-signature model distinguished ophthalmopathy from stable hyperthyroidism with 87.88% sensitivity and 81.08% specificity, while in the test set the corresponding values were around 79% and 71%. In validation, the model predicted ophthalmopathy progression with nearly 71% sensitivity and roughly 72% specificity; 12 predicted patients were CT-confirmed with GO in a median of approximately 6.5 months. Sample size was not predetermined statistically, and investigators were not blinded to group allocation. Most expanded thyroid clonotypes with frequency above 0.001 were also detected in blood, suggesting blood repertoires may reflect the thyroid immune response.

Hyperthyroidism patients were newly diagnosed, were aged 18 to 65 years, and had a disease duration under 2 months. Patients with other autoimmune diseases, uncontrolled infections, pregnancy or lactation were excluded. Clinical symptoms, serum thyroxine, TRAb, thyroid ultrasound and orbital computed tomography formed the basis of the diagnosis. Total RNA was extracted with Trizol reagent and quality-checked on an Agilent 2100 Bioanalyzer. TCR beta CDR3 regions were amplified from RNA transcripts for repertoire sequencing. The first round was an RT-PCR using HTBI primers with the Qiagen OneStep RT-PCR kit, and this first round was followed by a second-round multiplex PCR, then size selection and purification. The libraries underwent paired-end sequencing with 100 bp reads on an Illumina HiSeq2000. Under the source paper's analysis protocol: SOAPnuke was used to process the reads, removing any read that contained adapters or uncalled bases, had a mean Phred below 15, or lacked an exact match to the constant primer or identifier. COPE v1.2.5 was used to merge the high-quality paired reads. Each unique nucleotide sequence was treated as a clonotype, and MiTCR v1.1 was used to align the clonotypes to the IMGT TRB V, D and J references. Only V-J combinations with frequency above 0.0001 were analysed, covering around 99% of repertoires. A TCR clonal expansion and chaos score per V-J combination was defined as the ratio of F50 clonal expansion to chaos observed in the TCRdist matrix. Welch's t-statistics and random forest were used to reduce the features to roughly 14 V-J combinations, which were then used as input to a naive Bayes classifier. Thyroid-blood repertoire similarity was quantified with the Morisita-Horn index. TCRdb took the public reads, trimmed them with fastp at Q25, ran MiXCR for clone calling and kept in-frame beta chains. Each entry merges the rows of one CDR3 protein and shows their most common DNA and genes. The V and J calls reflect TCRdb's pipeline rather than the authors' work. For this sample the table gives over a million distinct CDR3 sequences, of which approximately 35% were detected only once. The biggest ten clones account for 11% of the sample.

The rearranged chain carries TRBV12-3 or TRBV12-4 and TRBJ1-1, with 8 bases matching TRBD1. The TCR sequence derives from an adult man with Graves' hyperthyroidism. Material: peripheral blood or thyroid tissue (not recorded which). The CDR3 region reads CASPPLRGPGSTEAFF. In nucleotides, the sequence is TGTGCCAGCCCTCCCCTCAGGGGGCCTGGGAGCACTGAAGCTTTCTTT.